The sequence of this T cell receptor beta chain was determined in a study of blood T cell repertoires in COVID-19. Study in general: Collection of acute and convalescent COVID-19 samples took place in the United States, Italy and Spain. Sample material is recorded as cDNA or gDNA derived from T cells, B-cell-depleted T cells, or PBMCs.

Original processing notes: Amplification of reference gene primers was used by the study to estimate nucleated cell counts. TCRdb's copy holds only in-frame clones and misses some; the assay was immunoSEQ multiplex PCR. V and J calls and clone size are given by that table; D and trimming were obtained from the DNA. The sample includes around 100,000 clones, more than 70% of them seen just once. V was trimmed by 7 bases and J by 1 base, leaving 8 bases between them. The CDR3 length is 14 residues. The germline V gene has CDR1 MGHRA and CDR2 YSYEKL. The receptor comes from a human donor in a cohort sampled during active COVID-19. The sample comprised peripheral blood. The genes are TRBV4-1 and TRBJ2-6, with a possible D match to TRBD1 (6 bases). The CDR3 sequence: CASTRGSGANVLTF. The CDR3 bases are TGCGCCAGCACAAGGGGGTCTGGGGCCAACGTCCTGACTTTC.